The TCR beta chain under discussion was sequenced for a study of yellow fever vaccine responses in identical twins. CDR3 length: 18 residues. The V gene lost 0 bases and the J gene lost 0 bases, with 15 bases spanning the gap. The germline V gene has CDR1 LGHNA and CDR2 YSLEER. TCRdb reprocessed the RT-PCR reads with MiXCR, giving one entry per CDR3 protein. The sample includes about 530 distinct CDR3 sequences, about 67% seen only once; the top ten take roughly 22%. This clonotype was counted only a few times. Antigen: not known. Study-wide points: Reported findings indicate that twins' vaccine T cell responses seemed partially convergent, partially personalized.

Material: T cells from blood (PBMCs), unsorted or a sorted subset (not recorded which), obtained before or after yellow fever vaccination (not recorded which). This TCR derives from a female donor who received the yellow fever vaccine. The V call is TRBV4-3, the J call TRBJ2-1, with a tentative D call TRBD2 (5 bases). Here the CDR3 DNA reads TGCGCCAGCAGCCAAGACATAATGGAGGTGAGCTCCTACAATGAGCAGTTCTTC. It specifies CASSQDIMEVSSYNEQFF.